A single sample gave rise to the 23 T cell receptor beta chains below, sequenced in a study of blood T cell repertoires in COVID-19. TCRdb keeps only in-frame clones here, not all; method: immunoSEQ multiplex PCR. The profile covers 190,000 or so clones, with around 86% appearing a single time and 2.7% taken by the ten largest. Input material: peripheral blood. The receptors were sampled from a middle-aged man with active or convalescent COVID-19.

This chain joins TRBV28 and TRBJ1-6; D uncertain. Trimming pared 2 bases from V and 7 bases from J, leaving 9 bases between. Germline V gives CDR1 MDHEN, CDR2 SYDVKM. CDR3 length: 14 residues. CDR3 loop: CASSLTPGNSPLHF. As DNA, the CDR3 is TGTGCCAGCAGTTTAACCCCCGGGAATTCACCCCTCCACTTT.

This clone was detected a few times. This sequence joins TRBV5-6 and TRBJ1-2; D is undetermined. This CDR3 comprises 12 residues. Germline V gene sequence: CDR1 SGHDT, CDR2 YYEEEE. The V gene lost 3 bases and the J gene lost 8 bases, with 11 bases spanning the gap. The CDR3, as DNA: TGTGCCAGCAGCTGGTTACTGGAGGGCTACACCTTC. Translating it yields CASSWLLEGYTF.

The chain is built from TRBV10-1 and TRBJ1-5; a possible D gene is TRBD1 (6 bases). V was shortened by 0 bases and J by 6 bases, with 15 bases between the two germline ends. This CDR3 contains 16 residues. From germline, CDR1 is WNHNN and CDR2 SYGVQD (reference sequence). The CDR3 bases are TGCGCCAGCAGTGAGTCGTTGTGGCAGGGGAGTCAGCCCCAGCATTTT. It specifies CASSESLWQGSQPQHF.

The V and J genes are TRBV19 and TRBJ1-5; D ambiguous. The CDR3 is 12 residues long. The V gene's germline CDR1 is LNHDA and CDR2 SQIVND (reference sequence). The V end was cut by 8 bases, the J end by 1 base, with 6 bases between. CDR3 in amino acids: CASRESNQPQHF. The CDR3 DNA reads TGTGCCAGTCGGGAGAGCAATCAGCCCCAGCATTTT.

V and J are TRBV5-1 and TRBJ1-1, with D uncertain. CDR3 length: 15 residues. The germline V gene has CDR1 SGHRS and CDR2 YFSETQ. V shed 4 bases and J shed 4 bases, with 17 bases lying between them. The CDR3 DNA reads as TGCGCCAGCAGCCCCCACGGGGAAAGTAGCACTGAAGCTTTCTTT. Protein product: CASSPHGESSTEAFF. Combining the CDR3 with reference TRBV5-1 and TRBJ1-1 gives the whole variable domain KAGVTQTPRYLIKTRGQQVTLSCSPISGHRSVSWYQQTPGQGLQFLFEYFSETQRNKGNFPGRFSGRQFSNSRSEMNVSTLELGDSALYLCASSPHGESSTEAFFGQGTRLTVV.

The chain links TRBV7-2 to TRBJ1-6; perhaps TRBD1 as D (5 bases). CDR1 and CDR2 from the germline V gene are SGHTA and FQGNSA. With 8 bases removed from V and 7 bases from J, the gap between germline ends came to 24 bases. The CDR3 sequence is 17 residues long. This chain's CDR3 is CASRWQGIAAGNSPLHF. DNA of the CDR3: TGTGCCAGCCGGTGGCAGGGAATCGCAGCGGGAAATTCACCCCTCCACTTT.

This chain links TRBV5-4 with TRBJ2-7, with a weak D call TRBD2 (8 bases). Germline CDR1 SGHNT, CDR2 YYREEE (reference sequence). Deletions cut 4 bases from V and 6 bases from J, with 17 bases between. The CDR3 sequence is 14 residues long. The CDR3: CASSQQGTRAEQYF. CDR3 coding DNA: TGTGCCAGCAGCCAACAGGGGACTAGGGCCGAGCAGTACTTC.

The chain is built from TRBV28 and TRBJ1-5; D may be TRBD1 (5 bases). Germline values: CDR1 MDHEN, CDR2 SYDVKM. Trimming stripped 6 bases from V and 5 bases from J, with 14 bases between. The CDR3 totals 14 residues. The CDR3 DNA reads TGTGCCAGCAGGCCTCAGGGCCTTGATCAGCCCCAGCATTTT. Its translation is CASRPQGLDQPQHF.

This chain uses TRBV5-1 with TRBJ2-2, with 12 positions matching TRBD2. This CDR3 has 15 amino acids. The V segment lost 4 bases and the J segment 4 bases; nucleotides outside the gene matches: 2. Germline V gene lookup returns CDR1 SGHRS and CDR2 YFSETQ. CDR3 region: CASSLTSGGTGELFF. In DNA form, the CDR3 reads TGCGCCAGCAGCCTGACTAGCGGGGGCACCGGGGAGCTGTTTTTT.

The V and J genes are TRBV6-5 and TRBJ2-7; 7 nucleotides agree with TRBD2. Germline V gene data show CDR1 as MNHEY and CDR2 as SVGAGI. J was trimmed by 3 bases and V by 6 bases; bases with no gene match: 5. This CDR3 contains 13 residues. CDR3 sequence (DNA): TGTGCCAGCAGGGGGAGGGCGGTCTACGAGCAGTACTTC. Translated, it gives CASRGRAVYEQYF.

The genes are TRBV6-6 and TRBJ1-5; tentatively, D is TRBD1 (5 bases). Germline V gene data show CDR1 as MNHNY and CDR2 as SVGAGI (reference sequence). The CDR3 has 14 amino acids. Trimming removed 5 bases at V and 4 bases at J, with 12 bases between. CDR3 nucleotide sequence: TGTGCCAGCAGTAAAACAGGATTTAATCAGCCCCAGCATTTT. Protein: CASSKTGFNQPQHF.

The V gene is TRBV25-1, the J gene TRBJ2-3; weak D call: TRBD1 (6 bases). The CDR3 runs 18 residues. Germline V CDR1 and CDR2: MGHDK, SYGVNS. Trimming removed 2 bases at V and 2 bases at J, with 20 bases between. The CDR3, as DNA: TGTGCCAGCAGTGAAAGCTCCTTCGCTCAGGGGACCACAGATACGCAGTATTTT. This codes for CASSESSFAQGTTDTQYF.

The V gene is TRBV29-1, the J gene TRBJ2-4; D possibly corresponds to TRBD1 (6 bases). Trimming pared 2 bases from V and 6 bases from J, leaving 14 bases between. This CDR3 is built from 14 residues. Germline V gene data show CDR1 as SQVTM and CDR2 as ANQGSEA. The CDR3 region is CSVEQGWEINIQYF. The DNA of the CDR3 is TGCAGCGTTGAACAGGGGTGGGAGATAAACATTCAGTACTTC.

The rearrangement joins TRBV29-1 to TRBJ1-1; 7 nucleotides agree with TRBD1. The V gene end was trimmed by 4 bases and the J gene end by 6 bases; junction bases not matched to a gene: 14. The CDR3 runs 15 residues. Germline CDR1 SQVTM, CDR2 ANQGSEA. The DNA for the CDR3 is TGCAGCGTTGTTTTGGGGATAAGGGGGCCCGCTGAAGCTTTCTTT. Protein: CSVVLGIRGPAEAFF.

The chain joins TRBV28 to TRBJ2-2, with D uncertain. V was shortened by 5 bases and J by 5 bases, with 9 bases between the two germline ends. This CDR3 has 13 residues. Germline V gene lookup returns CDR1 MDHEN and CDR2 SYDVKM. CDR3 sequence reads: CASSLPYTGELFF. Written as DNA, the CDR3 is TGTGCCAGCAGTCTACCATATACCGGGGAGCTGTTTTTT.

J is TRBJ2-7 and V is TRBV1; no check of the table's D call, TRBD1, against the DNA was made. TRBV1 is a listed pseudogene. The CDR3 spans 18 residues. Here the CDR3 reads CTSSQDYETGRALYEQYF. CDR3 nucleotide sequence: TGCACCAGCAGCCAAGACTACGAAACAGGGAGAGCTCTCTACGAGCAGTACTTC.

V is TRBV3-1 (or the pseudogene TRBV3-2) and J is TRBJ1-4; TRBD1 aligns across 8 bases. This CDR3 spans 15 amino acids. CDR1 and CDR2 (germline): LGHDT, YNNKEL (reference sequence). Unmatched junction bases numbered 8, after V lost 3 bases and J lost 8 bases. The CDR3 sequence: CASSQDRVLGEKLFF. As DNA, the CDR3 is TGTGCCAGCAGCCAGGACAGGGTTCTGGGAGAAAAACTGTTTTTT.

The V and J genes are TRBV9 and TRBJ1-4; D gene uncertain. Germline CDR1 SGDLS, CDR2 YYNGEE. The V and J ends lost 0 bases and 3 bases respectively, with 6 bases between them. The CDR3 has 14 residues. CDR3: CASSVDSSNEKLFF. DNA for the CDR3: TGTGCCAGCAGCGTAGACAGCTCTAATGAAAAACTGTTTTTT.

V usage is TRBV5-4 and J usage is TRBJ2-7, with D possibly TRBD2 on 6 matching bases. The CDR3 runs to 13 residues. The germline V gene has CDR1 SGHNT and CDR2 YYREEE (reference sequence). Trimming removed 5 bases from V and 4 bases from J, with 13 bases in between. DNA of the CDR3: TGTGCCAGCAGTTACGGGACTCCTTACGAGCAGTACTTC. Translated, it gives CASSYGTPYEQYF.

This rearrangement joins TRBV7-9 to TRBJ1-4, with TRBD1 as a possible D gene (6 bases). CDR3 length: 15 amino acids. Trimming took 4 bases from V and 7 from J, leaving 16 bases between them. Per germline, CDR1 SEHNR and CDR2 FQNEAQ (reference sequence). The CDR3 bases are TGTGCCAGCAGCTCCCCACAGGGCTACCTTGAAAAACTGTTTTTT. It codes for CASSSPQGYLEKLFF.

The chain combines TRBV6-1 with TRBJ1-6; weak D call: TRBD1 (5 bases). CDR1 is MNHNS and CDR2 is SASEGT in the germline V gene. Trimming took off 3 bases at V and 7 bases at J, with 16 bases between the two ends. The CDR3 loop spans 16 amino acids. The CDR3 DNA reads TGTGCCAGCAGTGACCTTAGACAGTCCTCGAATTCACCCCTCCACTTT. Translation: CASSDLRQSSNSPLHF.

The V gene is TRBV28, the J gene TRBJ1-1; 11 nucleotides align to TRBD1. The junction had 4 bases not matched to a gene; V was cut back by 4 bases and J by 6 bases. The V gene's germline CDR1 is MDHEN and CDR2 SYDVKM. The CDR3 has 14 amino acids. CDR3 in amino acids: CASSSRDRGAEAFF. The CDR3 nucleotides are TGTGCCAGCAGTTCCCGGGACAGGGGGGCTGAAGCTTTCTTT.

This clone was observed a single time. This chain joins TRBV5-6 and TRBJ1-1; 8 nucleotides agree with TRBD1. V shed 4 bases and J 0 bases; nucleotides not matched to a gene: 8. The germline CDR1 and CDR2 sequences are SGHDT and YYEEEE. The CDR3 is 16 amino acids. The CDR3 sequence is CASSLDRAGVNTEAFF. The CDR3 DNA follows: TGTGCCAGCAGCCTGGACAGGGCAGGGGTGAACACTGAAGCTTTCTTT.